Listed here are 21 T cell receptor beta chains from one sample, sequenced in a study of T cells in localized non-small cell lung cancer. Libraries were prepared by immunoSEQ multiplex PCR; TCRdb keeps only in-frame clonotypes and omits some of them. The table has 20,000 to 30,000 clones, about nine tenths seen once. Sequences were derived from peripheral blood mononuclear cells, sampled before any cancer treatment. These TCRs come from a woman between 35 and 70 years old with stage III lung adenocarcinoma.

This rearrangement joins TRBV5-4 to TRBJ2-7; 10 bases agree with TRBD2. Germline assignment: CDR1 SGHNT and CDR2 YYREEE (reference sequence). After removal of 3 bases from V and 3 bases from J, the junction contained 9 bases not matched to a gene. This CDR3 has 16 residues. CDR3 loop: CASSSAPGLAIYEQYF. CDR3 nucleotides: TGTGCCAGCAGCTCTGCCCCGGGACTAGCGATCTACGAGCAGTACTTC. The full variable domain, with the rest looked up from reference TRBV5-4 and TRBJ2-7, is ETGVTQSPTHLIKTRGQQVTLRCSSQSGHNTVSWYQQALGQGPQFIFQYYREEENGRGNFPPRFSGLQFPNYSSELNVNALELDDSALYLCASSSAPGLAIYEQYFGPGTRLTVT.

In this sample, this clone turned up once. The genes are TRBV2 and TRBJ1-6, with D unclear. With 3 bases removed from V and 2 bases from J, the gap between germline ends came to 5 bases. The germline V gene has CDR1 SNHLY and CDR2 FYNNEI. There are 14 residues in the CDR3. CDR3 residues: CASSEHPYNSPLHF. The CDR3 DNA sequence: TGTGCCAGCAGTGAGCACCCCTATAATTCACCCCTCCACTTT.

The chain joins TRBV30 to TRBJ1-6, with D perhaps TRBD1 (5 bases). This CDR3 spans 12 amino acids. The V and J ends lost 5 bases and 7 bases respectively, with 9 bases between them. Germline loops: CDR1 GTSNPN, CDR2 SVGIG (reference sequence). For the CDR3, the DNA is TGTGCCTGGGGGGCCTCAAATTCACCCCTCCACTTT. Protein product: CAWGASNSPLHF. The whole variable domain, remainder taken from reference TRBV30 and TRBJ1-6, is SQTIHQWPATLVQPVGSPLSLECTVEGTSNPNLYWYRQAAGRGLQLLFYSVGIGQISSEVPQNLSASRPQDRQFILSSKKLLLSDSGFYLCAWGASNSPLHFGNGTRLTVT.

The chain couples TRBV5-1 to TRBJ2-2, with 9 bases fitting TRBD2. The CDR3 loop spans 17 amino acids. Germline V gene data show CDR1 as SGHRS and CDR2 as YFSETQ. V shed 2 bases and J 1 base; nucleotides not matched to a gene: 6. The chain's CDR3 is CASSLGISGGNTGELFF. CDR3 nucleotide sequence: TGCGCCAGCAGCTTAGGAATTAGCGGGGGGAACACCGGGGAGCTGTTTTTT.

The V gene is TRBV4-1, the J gene TRBJ2-4, with TRBD2 as a possible D gene (6 bases). V was trimmed by 5 bases and J by 9 bases, leaving 26 bases between them. Germline CDR1 MGHRA, CDR2 YSYEKL. This CDR3 comprises 17 residues. The chain's CDR3 is CASSGGLGGSWGAIQYF. The CDR3 DNA sequence: TGCGCCAGCAGCGGGGGATTGGGAGGAAGCTGGGGTGCCATTCAGTACTTC.

The chain joins TRBV5-1 to TRBJ2-3; 8 bases match TRBD1. The V gene's germline CDR1 is SGHRS and CDR2 YFSETQ. This CDR3 contains 16 residues. V was clipped by 0 bases and J by 2 bases; unmatched bases: 5. In DNA form, the CDR3 reads TGCGCCAGCAGCTTGGGCGGGACAGGCATCACAGATACGCAGTATTTT. Its translation is CASSLGGTGITDTQYF.

The chain recombines TRBV19 with TRBJ2-3, with 7 bases fitting TRBD2. V shed 4 bases, J shed 3 bases, and the junction held 1 base outside the gene matches. Per the germline V gene, CDR1 is LNHDA and CDR2 is SQIVND (reference sequence). The CDR3 is 13 residues long. The CDR3 bases are TGTGCCAGTAGTAGCGGGAGTACAGATACGCAGTATTTT. It specifies CASSSGSTDTQYF.

The V call is TRBV7-3, the J call TRBJ2-1; D gene ambiguous. V lost 3 bases and J 4 bases, leaving 10 bases between the germline ends. CDR1 and CDR2 from the germline V gene are SGHTA and FQGTGA. This CDR3 contains 14 residues. The CDR3 coding sequence is TGTGCCAGCAGCTTTGGCCAGGCGTACAATGAGCAGTTCTTC. Amino acids: CASSFGQAYNEQFF.

This clone occurred once. The identical CDR3 is also encoded by other nucleotide sequences in the sample. This chain connects TRBV6-1 to TRBJ1-2; 7 nucleotides align to TRBD1. Germline CDR1 and CDR2: MNHNS and SASEGT. Trimming at V came to 7 bases and at J to 8 bases, leaving 7 bases not matched to a gene. The CDR3 extends over 12 amino acids. The CDR3 reads CASTTGVLGYTF. The CDR3 DNA is TGTGCCAGCACCACAGGGGTATTAGGCTACACCTTC.

For the CDR3, the DNA is TGTGCCAGCCTGAGACTAGCGGAGCTATCACGGGTCACAGATACGCAGTATTTT. Its protein product is CASLRLAELSRVTDTQYF. The rearrangement uses TRBV5-3 and TRBJ2-3, with 9 nucleotides matching TRBD2. TRBV5-3 falls under the ORF class, with uncertain function. The CDR3 has 18 residues. V lost 8 bases to trimming and J lost 2 bases; unmatched junction nucleotides: 18.

V and J are TRBV7-2 and TRBJ1-3; D gene ambiguous. V lost 5 bases and J 3 bases, leaving 14 bases between the germline ends. Germline values: CDR1 SGHTA, CDR2 FQGNSA. The CDR3 runs 15 residues. CDR3 in amino acids: CASSPVGRNGNTIYF. In DNA form, the CDR3 reads TGTGCCAGCAGCCCGGTCGGCAGGAATGGAAACACCATATATTTT.

This sequence joins TRBV18 and TRBJ2-1; 8 bases match TRBD2. V was pared by 1 base and J by 4 bases, with 12 bases of the junction left unmatched. The germline gives CDR1 KGHSH, CDR2 LQKENI. The CDR3 has 18 amino acids. The CDR3 here is CASSPRGERELGYNEQFF. CDR3 bases: TGTGCCAGCTCACCACGCGGGGAGCGGGAGTTAGGATACAATGAGCAGTTCTTC.

This chain links TRBV5-1 with TRBJ2-3; D gene uncertain. CDR3 length: 15 amino acids. V shed 1 base and J shed 2 bases, with 11 bases lying between them. Germline V gives CDR1 SGHRS, CDR2 YFSETQ. As DNA, the CDR3 is TGCGCCAGCAGCTTGACCCGGGCCTACACAGATACGCAGTATTTT. Its protein product is CASSLTRAYTDTQYF. The variable domain in full, with the rest retrieved from reference TRBV5-1 and TRBJ2-3, is KAGVTQTPRYLIKTRGQQVTLSCSPISGHRSVSWYQQTPGQGLQFLFEYFSETQRNKGNFPGRFSGRQFSNSRSEMNVSTLELGDSALYLCASSLTRAYTDTQYFGPGTRLTVL.

This clone was observed once. The chain employs TRBV19 and TRBJ2-7, with 9 bases identical to TRBD1. J was trimmed by 4 bases and V by 6 bases; bases with no gene match: 10. From germline, CDR1 is LNHDA and CDR2 SQIVND (reference sequence). There are 15 residues in the CDR3. Written as DNA, the CDR3 is TGTGCCAGTAGACTCGCGGGACAGGGCTTGTACGAGCAGTACTTC. It codes for CASRLAGQGLYEQYF.

V is TRBV11-2 and J is TRBJ2-3; D unresolved. CDR3 length equals 15 residues. Looked up from germline, CDR1 is SGHAT and CDR2 is FQNNGV. Between the trimmed V and J ends, which lost 1 base and 2 bases, there was a span of 10 bases. The CDR3 sequence is CASSLARRNTDTQYF. The CDR3 nucleotides are TGTGCCAGCAGCTTAGCTCGGCGGAACACAGATACGCAGTATTTT.

The genes are TRBV29-1 and TRBJ2-3; TRBD2 aligns across 13 bases. Germline V gene sequence: CDR1 SQVTM, CDR2 ANQGSEA. This CDR3 is built from 15 residues. J gave up 4 bases and V 3 bases, and 4 bases lay outside the gene matches. The CDR3 nucleotides read TGCAGCGTTGATCCGACTAGCGGGAGGTCAGATACGCAGTATTTT. Translating it yields CSVDPTSGRSDTQYF.

This rearrangement joins TRBV7-9 to TRBJ2-7; the D gene is possibly TRBD2 (6 bases). Germline values: CDR1 SEHNR, CDR2 FQNEAQ (reference sequence). Deletions cut 2 bases from V and 1 base from J, with 9 bases between. CDR3 size: 14 residues. The CDR3 spells CASSLRLDSYEQYF. CDR3 sequence (DNA): TGTGCCAGCAGCTTACGACTAGATTCCTACGAGCAGTACTTC.

The V and J genes are TRBV11-2 and TRBJ2-3; 11 nucleotides align to TRBD2. The germline V gene encodes CDR1 SGHAT and CDR2 FQNNGV. This CDR3 is 15 amino acids long. J gave up 4 bases and V 3 bases, and 3 bases lay outside the gene matches. The CDR3 loop is CASSFLAGGADTQYF. CDR3 bases: TGTGCCAGCAGCTTCCTAGCGGGGGGCGCAGATACGCAGTATTTT.

This clone was detected only a few times. The J gene is TRBJ1-5, the V gene TRBV4-1; the D gene is possibly TRBD1 (5 bases). V was trimmed by 0 bases and J by 3 bases, leaving 15 bases between them. The CDR3 length is 17 residues. Germline V gives CDR1 MGHRA, CDR2 YSYEKL. This chain's CDR3 is CASSQDVRQFVNQPQHF. CDR3 nucleotides: TGCGCCAGCAGCCAAGATGTAAGACAGTTCGTCAATCAGCCCCAGCATTTT.

The genes are TRBV5-1 and TRBJ1-4; TRBD1 might be the D (6 bases). CDR1 and CDR2 (germline): SGHRS, YFSETQ. V lost 1 base to trimming and J lost 8 bases, with 15 bases between them. This CDR3 is built from 15 residues. For the CDR3, the DNA is TGCGCCAGCAGCTTGAGTGGGGGGGCGCGGGAAAAACTGTTTTTT. Protein sequence: CASSLSGGAREKLFF.

As DNA, the CDR3 is TGTGCCAGCAGCCCCTCCTATGGCTACACCTTC. Its translation is CASSPSYGYTF. The chain joins TRBV7-2 to TRBJ1-2, with D unresolved. Trimming stripped 5 bases from V and 4 bases from J, with 5 bases between. CDR3 size: 11 residues. The germline V gene encodes CDR1 SGHTA and CDR2 FQGNSA.